This T cell receptor (beta chain) was sequenced in a study of tumor-infiltrating lymphocytes in localized non-small cell lung cancer. The length of the CDR3 is 15 residues. Germline values: CDR1 SGHRS, CDR2 YFSETQ. V shed 4 bases and J shed 7 bases, with 17 bases lying between them. TCRdb keeps only in-frame clones here, not all; method: immunoSEQ multiplex PCR. Of tens of thousands of clones listed, over 60% are singletons. What was sequenced was lung tumor tissue. The source is a human donor with non-small cell lung cancer. The V call is TRBV5-1, the J call TRBJ1-4, with D perhaps matching TRBD1 (5 bases). The CDR3 protein is CASSAEGARGEKLFF. CDR3 coding DNA: TGCGCCAGCAGCGCAGAAGGGGCGCGGGGTGAAAAACTGTTTTTT.